The rows below give T cell receptor beta chains drawn from one sample of a study of identical twins. TCRdb used MiXCR to reprocess the 5' RACE reads, holding one entry per CDR3 protein. The top ten hold roughly 14% of the sample, which has more than 600,000 distinct CDR3 sequences, 15% to 20% seen once. These records were also assigned to another study, of T cells expressing NK-cell markers.

The sequencing sample was made of PBMCs. The receptors shown here come from a woman aged 18-29 years in good health. The CDR3 runs from the conserved cysteine through the conserved F or W. Fields, in order: J gene, D gene, clone size, V gene, CDR3 DNA, CDR3 protein. The D gene is left open where the match is weak. The size field is filled for only some rows; it gives once, few, many or a size class.

j_gene: TRBJ2-3; d_gene: TRBD2; abundance: .; v_gene: TRBV19; CDR3nt: TGTGCCAGTACCCCGAGCGGGGGGGTCACAGATACGCAGTATTTT; CDR3aa: CASTPSGGVTDTQYF
j_gene: TRBJ2-1; d_gene: .; abundance: .; v_gene: TRBV5-1; CDR3nt: TGCGCCAGCAGCGGGACCGGGACTGATTACAATGAGCAGTTCTTC; CDR3aa: CASSGTGTDYNEQFF
j_gene: TRBJ2-1; d_gene: .; abundance: .; v_gene: TRBV20-1; CDR3nt: TGCAGTGCTAGAGATAGGGGGGTTGGGCGTGAGCAGTTCTTC; CDR3aa: CSARDRGVGREQFF
j_gene: TRBJ2-1; d_gene: .; abundance: few; v_gene: TRBV20-1; CDR3nt: TGCAGTGCTAGAGGAAAGGAGGGTTGGAATGAGCAGTTCTTC; CDR3aa: CSARGKEGWNEQFF
j_gene: TRBJ2-7; d_gene: .; abundance: .; v_gene: TRBV6-1; CDR3nt: TGTGCCAGCAGACAGGGACTTATCTACGAGCAGTACTTC; CDR3aa: CASRQGLIYEQYF
j_gene: TRBJ1-4; d_gene: .; abundance: many; v_gene: TRBV5-5; CDR3nt: TGTGCCAGCAGCTTGGGTGGTCTTGGTGAAAAACTGTTTTTT; CDR3aa: CASSLGGLGEKLFF
j_gene: TRBJ2-7; d_gene: .; abundance: .; v_gene: TRBV12-3/TRBV12-4; CDR3nt: TGTGCCAGCAGTCCCTGGGCGGGGGCCCACGAGCAGTACTTC; CDR3aa: CASSPWAGAHEQYF
j_gene: TRBJ2-2; d_gene: .; abundance: .; v_gene: TRBV7-3; CDR3nt: TGTGCCAGCAGACTAATGGTCGGGGAGGAGCTGTTTTTT; CDR3aa: CASRLMVGEELFF
j_gene: TRBJ2-3; d_gene: .; abundance: .; v_gene: TRBV21-1; CDR3nt: TGTGCCGGAACCGAAAGCGGGAACACAGATACGCAGTATTTT; CDR3aa: CAGTESGNTDTQYF
j_gene: TRBJ2-5; d_gene: TRBD2; abundance: few; v_gene: TRBV5-5; CDR3nt: TGTGCCAGCAGCTTGGTGGCTAGCGGGGGCCAAGAGACCCAGTACTTC; CDR3aa: CASSLVASGGQETQYF
j_gene: TRBJ2-1; d_gene: TRBD2; abundance: .; v_gene: TRBV20-1; CDR3nt: TGCAGTGCTAACGGGGGGACCTACAATGAGCAGTTCTTC; CDR3aa: CSANGGTYNEQFF
j_gene: TRBJ2-5; d_gene: TRBD2; abundance: many; v_gene: TRBV7-2; CDR3nt: TGTGCCAGCAGCTTAGCGGCTAGCGGGGGTAGGGAGACCCAGTACTTC; CDR3aa: CASSLAASGGRETQYF
j_gene: TRBJ2-2; d_gene: TRBD2; abundance: .; v_gene: TRBV5-6; CDR3nt: TGTGCCAGCAGCAGCTCTAGCGGGAGCGGGGAGCTGTTTTTT; CDR3aa: CASSSSSGSGELFF
j_gene: TRBJ1-1; d_gene: TRBD1; abundance: few; v_gene: TRBV15; CDR3nt: TGTGCCACCAGCAGAGGACAGGGGATTATGGCTTTCTTT; CDR3aa: CATSRGQGIMAFF
j_gene: TRBJ2-7; d_gene: TRBD1; abundance: once; v_gene: TRBV5-1; CDR3nt: TGCGCCAGCAGCTTGGCCGGGACAGGTTCTCGAGTGGAGTACTTC; CDR3aa: CASSLAGTGSRVEYF
j_gene: TRBJ2-3; d_gene: TRBD2; abundance: few; v_gene: TRBV12-3/TRBV12-4; CDR3nt: TGTGCCAGCAGTTCCCGATCGGGGGGGCTCGGGCCCTGGAACACAGATACGCAGTATTTT; CDR3aa: CASSSRSGGLGPWNTDTQYF
j_gene: TRBJ1-1; d_gene: .; abundance: few; v_gene: TRBV2; CDR3nt: TGTGCCAGCGTTAAAGGAATCACTGAAGCTTTCTTT; CDR3aa: CASVKGITEAFF
j_gene: TRBJ2-7; d_gene: TRBD1; abundance: .; v_gene: TRBV7-2; CDR3nt: TGTGCCAGCAGCCCCAACGGACAGGGGAGCTACGAGCAGTACTTC; CDR3aa: CASSPNGQGSYEQYF
j_gene: TRBJ2-7; d_gene: .; abundance: .; v_gene: TRBV6-2/TRBV6-3; CDR3nt: TGTGCCAGCAGCTACATCAGTCAAGTCTACGAGCAGTACTTC; CDR3aa: CASSYISQVYEQYF
j_gene: TRBJ2-7; d_gene: .; abundance: .; v_gene: TRBV13; CDR3nt: TGTGCCAGCAGCTTAGGACGGGGCCCCTACGAGCAGTACTTC; CDR3aa: CASSLGRGPYEQYF
j_gene: TRBJ1-1; d_gene: .; abundance: .; v_gene: TRBV21-1; CDR3nt: TGTGCCAGCAGCAAAGATGGTGCAAACACTGAAGCTTTCTTT; CDR3aa: CASSKDGANTEAFF
j_gene: TRBJ2-5; d_gene: .; abundance: .; v_gene: TRBV20-1; CDR3nt: TGCAGTGCTAGCCCCCAACGGGGAGGGGGAGAGACCCAGTACTTC; CDR3aa: CSASPQRGGGETQYF
j_gene: TRBJ2-7; d_gene: .; abundance: many; v_gene: TRBV29-1; CDR3nt: TGCAGCGTTCTCACCCGGGAGATACCCTACGAGCAGTACTTC; CDR3aa: CSVLTREIPYEQYF
j_gene: TRBJ2-2; d_gene: .; abundance: .; v_gene: TRBV6-1; CDR3nt: TGTGCCAGCAGCAGTGACAGCCCAAGGCCCGGGGAGCTGTTTTTT; CDR3aa: CASSSDSPRPGELFF